The 23 T cell receptor beta chains presented below share a single source sample, sequenced in a study of blood T cells in healthy people across ages. A sample-barcoded 5' primer and a J-beta primer mix were used in a second PCR of about 7 to 11 cycles. In TCRdb, the 5' RACE reads were re-called with MiXCR into one record per CDR3 protein. The sample records hundreds of thousands of distinct CDR3 sequences, roughly 50% being singletons. The sample comprised blood. These receptors were collected from a woman in her sixties in good health.

The chain carries TRBV5-1 and TRBJ2-7; the match to TRBD1 covers 7 bases. Germline values: CDR1 SGHRS, CDR2 YFSETQ. V was clipped by 3 bases and J by 2 bases; unmatched bases: 5. The CDR3 loop spans 14 amino acids. The chain's CDR3 is CASSWGQPTYEQYF. CDR3 in DNA: TGCGCCAGCAGCTGGGGACAGCCGACCTACGAGCAGTACTTC.

The chain couples TRBV20-1 to TRBJ1-5, with 9 positions matching TRBD1. CDR3 length equals 15 residues. The germline V gene has CDR1 DFQATT and CDR2 SNEGSKA (reference sequence). The junction had 6 bases not matched to a gene; V was cut back by 2 bases and J by 4 bases. The CDR3 DNA reads as TGCAGTGCTAGAATTCGGACAGGGGTGAATCAGCCCCAGCATTTT. The encoded protein is CSARIRTGVNQPQHF.

The chain recombines TRBV10-3 with TRBJ2-3, with TRBD2 matching 8 bases. CDR1 and CDR2 from the germline V gene are ENHRY and SYGVKD. Trimming cost V 3 bases and J 6 bases; bases outside gene matches: 5. This CDR3 has 14 residues. DNA of the CDR3: TGTGCCATCAGTGATGGAGCGGGGGACGATACGCAGTATTTT. Its translation is CAISDGAGDDTQYF.

This clonotype has more than one count but fewer than ten. The chain links TRBV27 to TRBJ2-1, with D possibly being TRBD1 or TRBD2 (5 bases each). CDR1 and CDR2 (germline): MNHEY, SMNVEV (reference sequence). V was shortened by 6 bases and J by 6 bases, with 12 bases between the two germline ends. The CDR3 is 13 amino acids. CDR3 amino acids: CASSRPGGNEQFF. The CDR3 DNA reads TGTGCCAGCAGCCGCCCTGGGGGCAATGAGCAGTTCTTC.

The gene calls are TRBV24-1 and TRBJ2-6, with 10 bases identical to TRBD1. Per germline, CDR1 KGHDR and CDR2 SFDVKD. Germline trimming cut 4 bases from V and 0 bases from J; bases unmatched to any gene: 5. This CDR3 is 18 amino acids long. The CDR3 protein is CATSDPGTGASGANVLTF. CDR3 nucleotides: TGTGCCACCAGTGACCCCGGGACAGGGGCCTCTGGGGCCAACGTCCTGACTTTC.

J is TRBJ2-3 and V is TRBV5-1; D is unclear. Germline CDR1 reads SGHRS; CDR2 reads YFSETQ. This CDR3 comprises 14 residues. Trimming took 3 bases from V and 5 from J, leaving 13 bases between them. Written as DNA, the CDR3 is TGCGCCAGCAGCTCCGGGCGACCCGGAGATACGCAGTATTTT. It specifies CASSSGRPGDTQYF.

CDR3 sequence reads: CSVGMAYNEQFF. CDR3 nucleotides: TGCAGCGTTGGCATGGCTTACAATGAGCAGTTCTTC. This chain links TRBV29-1 with TRBJ2-1; D is unresolved. Per germline, CDR1 SQVTM and CDR2 ANQGSEA. V gave up 4 bases and J gave up 4 bases, with 8 bases separating them. The CDR3 spans 12 residues.

The V gene is TRBV6-1, the J gene TRBJ1-1, with D perhaps matching TRBD1 (5 bases). This CDR3 is 14 amino acids long. Germline CDR1 MNHNS, CDR2 SASEGT. V was clipped by 6 bases and J by 8 bases, with 19 bases between them. The CDR3 region is CASSELQGTWEAFF. The CDR3 DNA reads as TGTGCCAGCAGCGAACTTCAGGGAACGTGGGAAGCTTTCTTT.

This chain joins TRBV20-1 and TRBJ1-4; D might be TRBD1 (5 bases). Germline loops: CDR1 DFQATT, CDR2 SNEGSKA (reference sequence). CDR3 length: 13 residues. V was clipped by 3 bases and J by 6 bases, with 11 bases between them. CDR3 residues: CSASKGFDEKLFF. CDR3 in DNA: TGCAGTGCTAGTAAGGGGTTTGATGAAAAACTGTTTTTT.

This rearrangement joins TRBV7-2 to TRBJ2-1, with D possibly being TRBD2 (6 bases). Germline loops: CDR1 SGHTA, CDR2 FQGNSA. V was trimmed by 0 bases and J by 4 bases, leaving 16 bases between them. The CDR3 extends over 17 amino acids. The CDR3 protein is CASSLAGRTTIYNEQFF. CDR3 nucleotides: TGTGCCAGCAGCTTAGCCGGGCGGACTACGATATACAATGAGCAGTTCTTC.

This clonotype was seen more than once but under ten times. The CDR3 protein is CSVGQGVGETQYF. CDR3 DNA sequence: TGCAGCGTTGGACAGGGGGTCGGCGAGACCCAGTACTTC. The chain couples TRBV29-1 to TRBJ2-5, with TRBD1 identical over 9 bases. The germline V gene encodes CDR1 SQVTM and CDR2 ANQGSEA. The CDR3 length is 13 residues. V shed 4 bases, J shed 5 bases, and the junction held 5 bases outside the gene matches.

The J gene is TRBJ1-1, the V gene TRBV20-1; 8 bases agree with TRBD1. V shed 2 bases and J 1 base; nucleotides not matched to a gene: 6. This CDR3 is 15 amino acids long. The germline V gene has CDR1 DFQATT and CDR2 SNEGSKA (reference sequence). DNA for the CDR3: TGCAGTGCTAGAAGGCTGGGGACAGGGAACACTGAAGCTTTCTTT. This encodes CSARRLGTGNTEAFF.

The J gene is TRBJ2-2, the V gene TRBV28; possibly TRBD2 for D (6 bases). The ends were cut back, 4 bases at V and 6 bases at J, with 12 bases in the middle. This CDR3 spans 14 amino acids. From germline, CDR1 is MDHEN and CDR2 SYDVKM. Written as DNA, the CDR3 is TGTGCCAGCAGTTCACCGGGACTTGCCGGGGAGCTGTTTTTT. Its translation: CASSSPGLAGELFF.

The V and J genes are TRBV28 and TRBJ2-7, with D tentatively TRBD1 or TRBD2 (5 bases each). This CDR3 region has 14 residues. CDR1 and CDR2 from the germline V gene are MDHEN and SYDVKM. Trimming pared 8 bases from V and 2 bases from J, leaving 16 bases between. DNA for the CDR3: TGTGCCAGCGGGGGTGGGGCCCTAACCTACGAGCAGTACTTC. It codes for CASGGGALTYEQYF.

On this clonotype itself: Given a much more abundant clone one base away, this may be a read error. The V and J genes are TRBV2 and TRBJ2-7, with D unclear. Trimming removed 11 bases at V and 0 bases at J, with 17 bases between. Germline V lookup: CDR1 SNHLY, CDR2 FYNNEI. The CDR3 contains 14 residues. CDR3 protein: CAGKERPSSYEQYF. The CDR3 bases are TGTGCCGGCAAGGAGCGCCCTAGCTCCTACGAGCAGTACTTC. Filled out from reference TRBV2 and TRBJ2-7, the complete variable domain reads EPEVTQTPSHQVTQMGQEVILRCVPISNHLYFYWYRQILGQKVEFLVSFYNNEISEKSEIFDDQFSVERPDGSNFTLKIRSTKLEDSAMYFCAGKERPSSYEQYFGPGTRLTVT.

The chain is built from TRBV29-1 and TRBJ2-3; D ambiguous. This CDR3 spans 13 amino acids. The germline V and J ends were trimmed by 0 bases and 5 bases, with 9 bases remaining between them. Germline V gives CDR1 SQVTM, CDR2 ANQGSEA. For the CDR3, the DNA is TGCAGCGTTGAAGAGTTGGTAGGAGATACGCAGTATTTT. Encoded protein: CSVEELVGDTQYF.

Only one count was recorded for this clonotype. The chain uses TRBV20-1 and TRBJ2-3, with 10 bases identical to TRBD2. The CDR3 is 16 amino acids. Germline CDR1 DFQATT, CDR2 SNEGSKA (reference sequence). The V and J ends lost 3 bases and 1 base, in that order; junction bases with no gene match: 7. The CDR3, as DNA: TGCAGTGCTAGCCCTAGGACTAGCGGAGGCACAGATACGCAGTATTTT. Amino acids: CSASPRTSGGTDTQYF.

In nucleotides, the CDR3 is TGTGCCAGCAGCTCTCGGACCGGGGATCCCTACGAGCAGTACTTC. This gives the protein CASSSRTGDPYEQYF. This chain uses TRBV7-3 with TRBJ2-4, with a weak D call TRBD2 (5 bases). The better agreement between TRBJ2-7 and the DNA end casts doubt on the J call. The CDR3 runs 15 residues. CDR1 and CDR2 (germline): SGHTA, FQGTGA.

This clonotype appeared a few times. The chain combines TRBV10-3 with TRBJ2-1; D perhaps matches TRBD1 (7 bases). The V and J ends lost 10 bases and 4 bases respectively, with 17 bases between them. Germline CDR1 and CDR2: ENHRY and SYGVKD. There are 14 residues in the CDR3. Here the CDR3 DNA reads TGTGCCACGCAGGGGGGCGCCGAGTACAATGAGCAGTTCTTC. Its translation: CATQGGAEYNEQFF.

This clonotype was seen a few times. The chain couples TRBV20-1 to TRBJ2-3, with TRBD2 as a possible D gene (6 bases). The V end lost 3 bases, the J end lost 4 bases, and 11 bases lay between the germline ends. This CDR3 has 13 residues. Germline loops: CDR1 DFQATT, CDR2 SNEGSKA (reference sequence). The CDR3 DNA is TGCAGTGCTAGGGAGGGAAGGGCAGATACGCAGTATTTT. It encodes CSAREGRADTQYF.

The chain uses TRBV28 and TRBJ1-5, with unresolved D. Trimming took 3 bases from V and 9 from J, leaving 9 bases between them. The length of the CDR3 is 12 residues. Germline V gene lookup returns CDR1 MDHEN and CDR2 SYDVKM. The CDR3 sequence is CASSFPPGPQHF. Written as DNA, the CDR3 is TGTGCCAGCAGTTTCCCACCGGGGCCCCAGCATTTT. Together with reference TRBV28 and TRBJ1-5, the CDR3 gives the full variable domain: DVKVTQSSRYLVKRTGEKVFLECVQDMDHENMFWYRQDPGLGLRLIYFSYDVKMKEKGDIPEGYSVSREKKERFSLILESASTNQTSMYLCASSFPPGPQHFGDGTRLSIL.

The chain employs TRBV23-1 and TRBJ2-6; 9 nucleotides agree with TRBD1. TRBV23-1 counts as an open reading frame of uncertain function. The CDR3 is 18 residues long. After removal of 4 bases from V and 0 bases from J, the junction contained 7 bases not matched to a gene. CDR3 in amino acids: CASSPDRGIFSGANVLTF. In nucleotides, the CDR3 is TGCGCCAGCAGTCCAGACAGGGGGATTTTCTCTGGGGCCAACGTCCTGACTTTC.

As regards this clonotype: Its ends do not fully match the called genes, so a read error is possible. The chain couples TRBV6-1 to TRBJ2-6; TRBD2 agrees at 10 bases. Germline lookup yields CDR1 MNHNS and CDR2 SASEGT. The CDR3 loop spans 20 amino acids. In DNA form, the CDR3 reads TGTGCCTGCAGTGAAGGCCCTAGCGGGAGATCGGTCGGAGGGGCCAACGTCCTGACTTTC. This gives the protein CACSEGPSGRSVGGANVLTF.